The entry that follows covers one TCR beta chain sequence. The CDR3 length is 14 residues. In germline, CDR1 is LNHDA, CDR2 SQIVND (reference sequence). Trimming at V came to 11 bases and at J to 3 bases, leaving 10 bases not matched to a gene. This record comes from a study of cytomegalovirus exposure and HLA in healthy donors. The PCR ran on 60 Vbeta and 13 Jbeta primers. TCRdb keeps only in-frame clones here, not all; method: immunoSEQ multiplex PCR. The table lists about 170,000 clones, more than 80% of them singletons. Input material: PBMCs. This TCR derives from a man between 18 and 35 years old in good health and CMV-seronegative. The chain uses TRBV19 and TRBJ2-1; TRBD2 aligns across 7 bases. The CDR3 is CAAGPGLNYNEQFF. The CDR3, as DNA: TGTGCCGCAGGTCCGGGACTAAACTACAATGAGCAGTTCTTC.